This T cell receptor (beta chain) was observed in a study of shared clonotypes between healthy human individuals. Clones were sequenced by immunoSEQ multiplex PCR, and TCRdb holds only the in-frame ones, with some missing. Seen here are some 92,000 clones, around 47% observed once, and the top ten hold about 16%. The germline V gene encodes CDR1 LNHNV and CDR2 YYDKDF (reference sequence). V lost 4 bases, J lost 8 bases, and 20 bases lay in between. The CDR3 runs to 15 residues. J is TRBJ1-2 and V is TRBV15, with D possibly TRBD1 on 6 matching bases. Sequenced material: PBMCs. The TCR originated in a woman between 35 and 50 years old in good health. Some clones in this sample may be carry-over from other donors' samples. The CDR3 DNA is TGTGCCACCAGCACGAGGACAGCCCCGGAGATGGGCTACACCTTC. Protein product: CATSTRTAPEMGYTF.